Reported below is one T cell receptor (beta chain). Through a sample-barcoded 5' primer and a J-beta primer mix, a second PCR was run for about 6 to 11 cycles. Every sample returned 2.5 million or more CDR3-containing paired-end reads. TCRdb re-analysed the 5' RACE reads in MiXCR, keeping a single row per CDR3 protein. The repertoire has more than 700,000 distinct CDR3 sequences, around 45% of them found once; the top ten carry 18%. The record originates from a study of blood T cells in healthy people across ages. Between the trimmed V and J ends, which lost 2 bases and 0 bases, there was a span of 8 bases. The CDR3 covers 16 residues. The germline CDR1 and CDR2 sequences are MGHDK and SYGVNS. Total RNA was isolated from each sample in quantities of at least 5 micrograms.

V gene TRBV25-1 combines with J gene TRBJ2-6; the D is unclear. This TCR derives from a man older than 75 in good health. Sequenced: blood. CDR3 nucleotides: TGTGCCAGCAGTGAAAATAGAAACTCTGGGGCCAACGTCCTGACTTTC. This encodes CASSENRNSGANVLTF.